The sample holds a few counts of the clone carrying this T cell receptor (beta chain). The data derive from a study of T cells in Graves' hyperthyroidism and ophthalmopathy. There were TCR beta CDR3 regions amplified from RNA transcripts. In the first-round RT-PCR of the TCR CDR3, the HTBI primer set was used. In TCRdb, the multiplex PCR reads were re-called with MiXCR into one record per CDR3 protein. This sample has around 580,000 distinct CDR3 sequences, with just over 45% found just once. This CDR3 contains 18 residues. Germline lookup yields CDR1 LNHNV and CDR2 YYDKDF (reference sequence). Trimming stripped 7 bases from V and 6 bases from J, with 30 bases between.

Sequenced input: peripheral blood or thyroid tissue (not recorded which). This sequence joins TRBV15 and TRBJ1-1, with TRBD1 as a possible D gene (6 bases). The receptor was isolated from a woman aged 18-35 years with Graves' hyperthyroidism. CDR3 nucleotide sequence: TGTGCCACCATCACCTTCACAGGGCATCTATATGGGGCCGCTGAAGCTTTCTTT. It encodes CATITFTGHLYGAAEAFF.